This passage covers 26 T cell receptor beta chains from one sample sequenced in a study of blood T cell repertoires in COVID-19. Measured with immunoSEQ multiplex PCR; TCRdb has only the in-frame clones, and not every one. This sample has 60,000 to 65,000 clones; around 80% occur once, and the top ten carry 15% to 20%. Sample: peripheral blood. Receptor source: a man aged 55 to 70 with acute or convalescent COVID-19.

V gene TRBV27 combines with J gene TRBJ1-6, with a tentative D call TRBD1 (6 bases). The CDR3 extends over 14 amino acids. Trimming stripped 6 bases from V and 10 bases from J, with 16 bases between. Germline CDR1 is MNHEY and CDR2 is SMNVEV (reference sequence). The CDR3 region is CASSLKGGGSPLHF. As DNA, the CDR3 is TGTGCCAGCAGCCTAAAGGGGGGAGGGTCACCCCTCCACTTT.

The genes are TRBV28 and TRBJ2-7, with TRBD1 identical over 8 bases. CDR3 size: 15 residues. Germline CDR1 and CDR2: MDHEN and SYDVKM. V trimming: 8 bases; J trimming: 3 bases; junction bases outside the gene matches: 12. CDR3 DNA sequence: TGTGCCAGCGGGACAGGACCGAGACACCACTACGAGCAGTACTTC. Translated, it gives CASGTGPRHHYEQYF. Using reference TRBV28 and TRBJ2-7 for the parts outside the CDR3, the full variable domain is DVKVTQSSRYLVKRTGEKVFLECVQDMDHENMFWYRQDPGLGLRLIYFSYDVKMKEKGDIPEGYSVSREKKERFSLILESASTNQTSMYLCASGTGPRHHYEQYFGPGTRLTVT.

The chain has TRBV27 and TRBJ2-6, with D perhaps matching TRBD1 (6 bases). Germline V gives CDR1 MNHEY, CDR2 SMNVEV (reference sequence). The CDR3 runs 15 residues. V was clipped by 5 bases and J by 2 bases, with 10 bases between them. The CDR3 reads CASSLQGAGANVLTF. Here the CDR3 DNA reads TGTGCCAGCAGTCTACAGGGCGCTGGGGCCAACGTCCTGACTTTC.

The CDR3 sequence: CASSLGQGHGYTF. In DNA, the CDR3 is TGTGCCAGCAGTTTAGGACAGGGGCATGGCTACACCTTC. The J gene is TRBJ1-2, the V gene TRBV27, with TRBD1 matching 9 bases. With V trimmed by 2 bases and J by 6 bases, 1 base remained unmatched. Germline V CDR1 and CDR2: MNHEY, SMNVEV (reference sequence). CDR3 length: 13 amino acids.

The chain recombines TRBV10-1 with TRBJ2-7; D remains ambiguous. Trimming shortened V by 5 bases and J by 1 base, and 3 bases separated the two germline ends. The germline CDR1 and CDR2 sequences are WNHNN and SYGVQD (reference sequence). The CDR3 spans 11 residues. The CDR3: CASSSSYEQYF. The CDR3 nucleotides are TGCGCCAGCAGTTCATCCTACGAGCAGTACTTC.

The chain employs TRBV7-2 and TRBJ2-2; 12 bases are shared with TRBD2. There are 16 residues in the CDR3. The germline V gene has CDR1 SGHTA and CDR2 FQGNSA. The V gene end was trimmed by 5 bases and the J gene end by 6 bases; junction bases not matched to a gene: 7. The CDR3 sequence: CASSPRLAGAAGELFF. The DNA of the CDR3 is TGTGCCAGCAGCCCCCGACTAGCGGGAGCGGCCGGGGAGCTGTTTTTT.

This clone was recorded a few times. The V and J genes are TRBV28 and TRBJ2-7; maybe TRBD1 (5 bases). The V and J ends lost 5 bases and 2 bases respectively, with 13 bases between them. CDR1 is MDHEN and CDR2 is SYDVKM in the germline V gene. The CDR3 runs 14 residues. CDR3 sequence: CASSPGGRAYEQYF. CDR3 bases: TGTGCCAGCAGTCCCGGTGGCAGGGCCTACGAGCAGTACTTC.

The chain links TRBV24-1 to TRBJ2-7, with D unclear. Trimming removed 5 bases at V and 2 bases at J, with 9 bases between. The CDR3 length is 13 residues. Germline lookup yields CDR1 KGHDR and CDR2 SFDVKD. CDR3 protein: CATSGGQTYEQYF. The CDR3 DNA follows: TGTGCCACCAGTGGTGGGCAGACCTACGAGCAGTACTTC.

The V call is TRBV7-9, the J call TRBJ2-2; D is unclear. CDR1 SEHNR and CDR2 FQNEAQ come from the germline V gene (reference sequence). The CDR3 contains 13 residues. Deletions cut 5 bases from V and 6 bases from J, with 10 bases between. The CDR3 spells CASSPSGSGELFF. Written as DNA, the CDR3 is TGTGCCAGCAGCCCCTCAGGCTCCGGGGAGCTGTTTTTT.

This clone was observed once. The gene calls are TRBV19 and TRBJ1-1, with D hard to call. There are 15 residues in the CDR3. V lost 5 bases to trimming and J lost 3 bases, with 16 bases between them. Germline-derived CDR1 and CDR2 are LNHDA and SQIVND (reference sequence). In DNA, the CDR3 is TGTGCCAGTAGTGTGGGCCGGGGTTGGGACACTGAAGCTTTCTTT. It specifies CASSVGRGWDTEAFF.

The V call is TRBV19, the J call TRBJ2-1; 7 bases line up with TRBD2. V was clipped by 2 bases and J by 2 bases; unmatched bases: 3. The CDR3 runs to 15 residues. The germline V gene has CDR1 LNHDA and CDR2 SQIVND (reference sequence). This chain's CDR3 is CASSISGRAYNEQFF. CDR3 in DNA: TGTGCCAGTAGTATAAGTGGGAGGGCCTACAATGAGCAGTTCTTC.

This sequence joins TRBV9 and TRBJ2-1; no definite D call. The ends were cut back, 0 bases at V and 5 bases at J, with 6 bases in the middle. CDR3 length: 13 amino acids. Germline lookup yields CDR1 SGDLS and CDR2 YYNGEE. The CDR3 DNA reads TGTGCCAGCAGCGTAGATCCCGACAATGAGCAGTTCTTC. Its protein product is CASSVDPDNEQFF. The full variable domain, its missing parts supplied by reference TRBV9 and TRBJ2-1, is DSGVTQTPKHLITATGQRVTLRCSPRSGDLSVYWYQQSLDQGLQFLIQYYNGEERAKGNILERFSAQQFPDLHSELNLSSLELGDSALYFCASSVDPDNEQFFGPGTRLTVL.

J is TRBJ1-5 and V is TRBV24-1; maybe TRBD1 (6 bases). Germline values: CDR1 KGHDR, CDR2 SFDVKD. Trimming took off 3 bases at V and 5 bases at J, with 10 bases between the two ends. The CDR3 is 14 amino acids. The CDR3 bases are TGTGCCACCAGTGATAGAACAGGGCATCAGCCCCAGCATTTT. This sequence encodes CATSDRTGHQPQHF.

This clone was counted once. The V call is TRBV28, the J call TRBJ1-5; 8 bases are a match to TRBD1. This CDR3 region has 15 residues. After removal of 6 bases from V and 6 bases from J, the junction contained 10 bases not matched to a gene. Germline V lookup: CDR1 MDHEN, CDR2 SYDVKM. The CDR3 nucleotides are TGTGCCAGCAGACCCCAGACAGGGGCGGGTCAGCCCCAGCATTTT. Protein sequence: CASRPQTGAGQPQHF.

The V and J genes are TRBV24-1 and TRBJ2-6; D unresolved. The CDR3 runs 14 residues. The V end lost 11 bases, the J end lost 2 bases, and 12 bases lay between the germline ends. CDR1 is KGHDR, CDR2 SFDVKD, per germline. CDR3 nucleotide sequence: TGTGCCATCGATGCAAGCACTGGGGCCAACGTCCTGACTTTC. Protein sequence: CAIDASTGANVLTF.

The genes are TRBV13 and TRBJ2-7; D possibly corresponds to TRBD2 (6 bases). In germline, CDR1 is PRHDT, CDR2 FYEKMQ (reference sequence). V was shortened by 0 bases and J by 3 bases, with 9 bases between the two germline ends. The CDR3 covers 14 residues. The CDR3 DNA is TGTGCCAGCAGCTTAGGCCGGACTAACTACGAGCAGTACTTC. It encodes CASSLGRTNYEQYF.

The J gene is TRBJ2-2, the V gene TRBV6-5, with D possibly matching TRBD2 (6 bases). The CDR3 has 15 amino acids. Germline V CDR1 and CDR2: MNHEY, SVGAGI. Trimming pared 5 bases from V and 3 bases from J, leaving 13 bases between. CDR3 nucleotide sequence: TGTGCCAGCAGTACTCCCAGCGGGCACACCGGGGAGCTGTTTTTT. Translating gives CASSTPSGHTGELFF.

The J gene is TRBJ1-1, the V gene TRBV9; a weak D match, TRBD1 (5 bases). The CDR3 covers 15 residues. The germline CDR1 and CDR2 sequences are SGDLS and YYNGEE. V gave up 0 bases and J gave up 0 bases, with 9 bases separating them. The CDR3 loop is CASSVVSGLNTEAFF. DNA for the CDR3: TGTGCCAGCAGCGTAGTTTCAGGGCTGAACACTGAAGCTTTCTTT.

J is TRBJ1-2 and V is TRBV2, with D possibly being TRBD1 (5 bases). The germline gives CDR1 SNHLY, CDR2 FYNNEI. The CDR3 runs to 13 residues. V lost 1 base and J 6 bases, leaving 9 bases between the germline ends. The CDR3 DNA is TGTGCCAGCAGTGAAGGGCCAGGGCATGGCTACACCTTC. Amino acid sequence: CASSEGPGHGYTF.

This chain joins TRBV24-1 and TRBJ2-2, with a weak D call TRBD1 (5 bases). Germline CDR1 and CDR2: KGHDR and SFDVKD. CDR3 length: 17 residues. V dropped 2 bases and J dropped 3 bases, with 15 bases sitting between them. CDR3 region: CATSDWPVGADTGELFF. The CDR3 DNA sequence: TGTGCCACCAGTGATTGGCCTGTAGGGGCGGACACCGGGGAGCTGTTTTTT.

The gene calls are TRBV7-2 and TRBJ2-1; a possible D gene is TRBD2 (6 bases). V gave up 4 bases and J gave up 8 bases, with 18 bases separating them. This CDR3 is built from 15 residues. Germline V lookup: CDR1 SGHTA, CDR2 FQGNSA. The CDR3 loop is CASSYTRDFRDEQFF. In DNA form, the CDR3 reads TGTGCCAGCAGCTATACTCGGGACTTTCGCGATGAGCAGTTCTTC.

V gene TRBV11-3 combines with J gene TRBJ2-1, with TRBD2 matching 15 bases. The CDR3 loop spans 15 amino acids. The V gene's germline CDR1 is SGHNT and CDR2 YENEEA. The ends lost 2 bases at V and 15 bases at J; junction bases unmatched: 8. CDR3 in amino acids: CASSLSGLAGGRLFF. The CDR3 region has the DNA TGTGCCAGCAGCTTATCCGGACTAGCGGGAGGGAGGCTGTTCTTC. Based on the CDR3 plus reference TRBV11-3 and TRBJ2-1, the full variable domain is EAGVVQSPRYKIIEKKQPVAFWCNPISGHNTLYWYLQNLGQGPELLIRYENEEAVDDSQLPKDRFSAERLKGVDSTLKIQPAELGDSAVYLCASSLSGLAGGRLFFGPGTRLTVL.

The chain combines TRBV2 with TRBJ1-1, with unresolved D. Between the trimmed V and J ends, which lost 4 bases and 1 base, there was a span of 10 bases. Per germline, CDR1 SNHLY and CDR2 FYNNEI. CDR3 size: 14 residues. As DNA, the CDR3 is TGTGCCAGCAGTGCCCTAATCTCGAACACTGAAGCTTTCTTT. Translated: CASSALISNTEAFF.

CDR3 sequence: CASRRGEGRYEQYF. As DNA, the CDR3 is TGTGCCAGCAGACGAGGGGAGGGCCGCTACGAGCAGTACTTC. The chain has TRBV6-5 and TRBJ2-7, with 7 bases identical to TRBD2. J lost 3 bases, V lost 6 bases, and 8 bases had no gene match. The CDR3 is 14 amino acids. The V gene's germline CDR1 is MNHEY and CDR2 SVGAGI.

V gene TRBV5-6 combines with J gene TRBJ1-1, with a possible D match to TRBD1 (6 bases). Trimming stripped 2 bases from V and 2 bases from J, with 16 bases between. This CDR3 is 16 amino acids long. CDR1 is SGHDT, CDR2 YYEEEE, per germline. The CDR3 region has the DNA TGTGCCAGCAGCTTCTCGCTGCCAGGGGCCAACACTGAAGCTTTCTTT. Protein: CASSFSLPGANTEAFF.

This rearrangement joins TRBV10-1 to TRBJ2-5; D may be TRBD2 (5 bases). The CDR3 runs to 14 residues. Deletions cut 4 bases from V and 3 bases from J, with 12 bases between. Germline CDR1 and CDR2: WNHNN and SYGVQD (reference sequence). The CDR3 sequence: CASSASDGKETQYF. In DNA, the CDR3 is TGCGCCAGCAGTGCCTCGGACGGGAAAGAGACCCAGTACTTC.